Listed here are 15 T cell receptor beta chains from one sample, sequenced in a study of cytomegalovirus exposure and HLA in healthy donors. Primers: 60 Vbeta forward and 13 Jbeta reverse. The table came from immunoSEQ multiplex PCR; TCRdb's copy has only in-frame clones and leaves some out. This table holds around 38,000 clones, approximately 66% found once. Sequencing was carried out using PBMCs. These receptors all stem from a middle-aged man in good health and CMV-seropositive.

The J gene is TRBJ2-6, the V gene TRBV29-1; D is unresolved. V gave up 4 bases and J gave up 3 bases, with 13 bases separating them. CDR1 and CDR2 (germline): SQVTM, ANQGSEA. CDR3 length: 15 residues. This chain's CDR3 is CSVAGLPGGANVLTF. The DNA for the CDR3 is TGCAGCGTTGCTGGTCTTCCAGGTGGGGCCAACGTCCTGACTTTC.

This clone has a handful of counts. This CDR3 is CAWEPGLGHYEQYF. CDR3 DNA: TGTGCCTGGGAACCGGGACTAGGACACTACGAGCAGTACTTC. The chain carries TRBV30 and TRBJ2-7, with 8 bases lining up with TRBD2. The CDR3 contains 14 residues. Germline CDR1 reads GTSNPN; CDR2 reads SVGIG (reference sequence). The V segment lost 5 bases and the J segment 3 bases; nucleotides outside the gene matches: 9.

The chain joins TRBV28 to TRBJ1-2; D perhaps matches TRBD1 (6 bases). V shed 3 bases and J shed 8 bases, with 7 bases lying between them. The CDR3 is made up of 11 amino acids. CDR1 is MDHEN and CDR2 is SYDVKM in the germline V gene. CDR3 loop: CASSFQGGYTF. The CDR3 region has the DNA TGTGCCAGCAGTTTCCAGGGGGGCTACACCTTC.

The gene calls are TRBV7-3 and TRBJ2-3; TRBD1 is a possible D gene (5 bases). The CDR3 totals 14 residues. V was clipped by 3 bases and J by 5 bases, with 12 bases between them. The germline V gene encodes CDR1 SGHTA and CDR2 FQGTGA. CDR3 residues: CASSFLDREDTQYF. The CDR3 nucleotides are TGTGCCAGCAGCTTCCTCGACAGAGAAGATACGCAGTATTTT.

V is TRBV7-9 and J is TRBJ2-3, with D possibly being TRBD2 (6 bases). The germline V and J ends were trimmed by 9 bases and 1 base, with 23 bases remaining between them. Germline CDR1 SEHNR, CDR2 FQNEAQ (reference sequence). The CDR3 length is 17 residues. CDR3 loop: CASKLSGTLIRTDTQYF. The CDR3 bases are TGTGCCAGTAAATTATCCGGGACTCTCATCCGCACAGATACGCAGTATTTT. Looking up the rest from reference TRBV7-9 and TRBJ2-3 gives the full variable domain: DTGVSQNPRHKITKRGQNVTFRCDPISEHNRLYWYRQTLGQGPEFLTYFQNEAQLEKSRLLSDRFSAERPKGSFSTLEIQRTEQGDSAMYLCASKLSGTLIRTDTQYFGPGTRLTVL.

The table lists this clone with a few counts. The V call is TRBV7-2, the J call TRBJ1-2, with D maybe TRBD1 (6 bases). Germline-derived CDR1 and CDR2 are SGHTA and FQGNSA. CDR3 length equals 12 residues. Trimming left V 7 bases short and J 4 bases short, with 10 bases between. CDR3 bases: TGTGCCAGCACAGAGGACAGCTATGGCTACACCTTC. Translating it yields CASTEDSYGYTF.

This clone was counted a single time. The chain is built from TRBV5-6 and TRBJ1-3; D unclear. The CDR3 is made up of 16 amino acids. The V end lost 1 base, the J end lost 0 bases, and 11 bases lay between the germline ends. Per germline, CDR1 SGHDT and CDR2 YYEEEE. The CDR3 nucleotides read TGTGCCAGCAGCTTGCGGGCGGGGAGCTCTGGAAACACCATATATTTT. Translating it yields CASSLRAGSSGNTIYF. The full variable domain, with the rest looked up from reference TRBV5-6 and TRBJ1-3, is DAGVTQSPTHLIKTRGQQVTLRCSPKSGHDTVSWYQQALGQGPQFIFQYYEEEERQRGNFPDRFSGHQFPNYSSELNVNALLLGDSALYLCASSLRAGSSGNTIYFGEGSWLTVV.

The CDR3 region is CASSYPDREYGYTF. The CDR3, as DNA: TGTGCCAGCAGCTACCCGGACAGGGAATATGGCTACACCTTC. V is TRBV7-2 and J is TRBJ1-2, with 8 bases that match TRBD1. This CDR3 spans 14 amino acids. With 4 bases clipped from V and 5 bases from J, the junction kept 6 bases outside the gene matches. Germline assignment: CDR1 SGHTA and CDR2 FQGNSA.

The chain uses TRBV6-5 and TRBJ1-2; TRBD1 might be the D (5 bases). The CDR3 length is 14 residues. Trimming took 5 bases from V and 4 from J, leaving 14 bases between them. CDR1 is MNHEY, CDR2 SVGAGI, per germline. The CDR3 here is CASSTTGQPYGYTF. CDR3 coding DNA: TGTGCCAGCAGTACCACAGGCCAGCCCTATGGCTACACCTTC.

This clone showed up just a few times. V and J are TRBV29-1 and TRBJ2-5, with 9 nucleotides matching TRBD1. The CDR3 length is 15 residues. Germline CDR1 and CDR2: SQVTM and ANQGSEA. V was clipped by 6 bases and J by 5 bases; unmatched bases: 13. The CDR3 loop reads CSVRPGQGIMETQYF. DNA for the CDR3: TGCAGCGTCCGACCGGGACAGGGAATTATGGAGACCCAGTACTTC.

In its sample, this clone was seen a few times. V is TRBV7-9 and J is TRBJ1-2; 12 nucleotides match TRBD1. Per germline, CDR1 SEHNR and CDR2 FQNEAQ (reference sequence). The V gene end was trimmed by 4 bases and the J gene end by 5 bases; junction bases not matched to a gene: 5. This CDR3 region has 15 residues. The CDR3, as DNA: TGTGCCAGCAGCTCCCCGGGACAGGGGGCTTATGGCTACACCTTC. Translation: CASSSPGQGAYGYTF.

CDR3 loop: CASSLGGTGRSYGYTF. CDR3 in DNA: TGTGCCAGCAGCTTAGGGGGGACAGGGAGGTCGTATGGCTACACCTTC. The V call is TRBV7-2, the J call TRBJ1-2; 9 bases match TRBD1. V shed 1 base and J 5 bases; nucleotides not matched to a gene: 8. The CDR3 totals 16 residues. Germline V gene lookup returns CDR1 SGHTA and CDR2 FQGNSA.

The sample holds many counts of this clone. This chain uses TRBV11-3 with TRBJ1-1; D ambiguous. CDR3 length equals 14 residues. V was clipped by 5 bases and J by 1 base, with 11 bases between them. Germline loops: CDR1 SGHNT, CDR2 YENEEA. The CDR3 nucleotides read TGTGCCAGCAGCCCAACGGGTCCGAACACTGAAGCTTTCTTT. Translation gives CASSPTGPNTEAFF. The variable domain in full, with the rest retrieved from reference TRBV11-3 and TRBJ1-1, is EAGVVQSPRYKIIEKKQPVAFWCNPISGHNTLYWYLQNLGQGPELLIRYENEEAVDDSQLPKDRFSAERLKGVDSTLKIQPAELGDSAVYLCASSPTGPNTEAFFGQGTRLTVV.

This chain uses TRBV4-1 with TRBJ2-7, with 9 bases aligning to TRBD2. The CDR3 is 16 residues long. Per germline, CDR1 MGHRA and CDR2 YSYEKL. V lost 3 bases, J lost 1 base, and 7 bases stayed unmatched. CDR3 loop: CASSHVTTSGSYEQYF. CDR3 nucleotide sequence: TGCGCCAGCAGCCACGTAACGACTAGCGGTTCCTACGAGCAGTACTTC.

CDR3 amino acids: CASSLPDPTERGTEAFF. CDR3 sequence (DNA): TGTGCCAGCAGTTTACCCGATCCGACGGAACGGGGCACTGAAGCTTTCTTT. The gene calls are TRBV28 and TRBJ1-1; no reliable D call. The CDR3 totals 17 residues. Germline CDR1 reads MDHEN; CDR2 reads SYDVKM. Deletions cut 2 bases from V and 4 bases from J, with 20 bases between.